This paragraph covers one T cell receptor (beta chain) sequence. The antigen is not known. This CDR3 has 13 amino acids. Germline V gene lookup returns CDR1 LGHNA and CDR2 YNFKEQ. The sample originates from a study of monozygotic twins with inflammatory bowel disease. TCRdb reprocessed the 5' RACE reads, keeping one entry per CDR3 protein, no DNA. The sample features roughly 300,000 distinct CDR3 sequences, with 5.5% to 6.5% in its top ten. Study-wide results and limits: Immunosuppressive treatments differing between patients may have added repertoire variability.

The TCR sequence derives from a human donor with ulcerative colitis or Crohn's disease, or a healthy co-twin of an affected twin (not recorded which). This rearrangement joins TRBV4-2 to TRBJ2-7; without DNA, the TCRdb call of TRBD1 cannot be checked. Sequencing was done on a sample of blood. The CDR3 reads CASSPIGGYEQYF.